These 2 T cell receptor beta chains originate from one sample sequenced in a study of shared clonotypes between healthy human individuals. The data were produced by immunoSEQ multiplex PCR, yet TCRdb's version contains in-frame clones alone and is incomplete. This sample yields 170,000 or so clones, of which approximately 60% are seen a single time; about 10% belongs to the top ten. The source material was memory CD4+ T cells sorted from blood. Regarding subset: CD45RA-negative fraction. All receptors come from a man aged 25-45 years in good health.

Only a few counts were recorded for this clone. V usage is TRBV27 and J usage is TRBJ2-7; no definite D call. The CDR3 is made up of 14 amino acids. Germline lookup yields CDR1 MNHEY and CDR2 SMNVEV (reference sequence). Trimming removed 5 bases at V and 0 bases at J, with 11 bases between. The CDR3 DNA reads as TGTGCCAGCAGTCACGGCAGAAGCTCCTACGAGCAGTACTTC. It encodes CASSHGRSSYEQYF.

This clone was counted a few times. V is TRBV5-5 and J is TRBJ1-5, with D unclear. V was shortened by 0 bases and J by 3 bases, with 7 bases between the two germline ends. This CDR3 contains 14 residues. Germline assignment: CDR1 SGHKS and CDR2 YYEKEE (reference sequence). Here the CDR3 reads CASSLGLVNQPQHF. CDR3 in DNA: TGTGCCAGCAGCTTGGGACTCGTCAATCAGCCCCAGCATTTT.